The 29 T cell receptor beta chains reported below all come from one sample, sequenced in a study of cytomegalovirus exposure and HLA in healthy donors. PCR employed 60 Vbeta and 13 Jbeta primers. TCRdb's copy holds only in-frame clones and misses some; the assay was immunoSEQ multiplex PCR. This sample carries over 150,000 clones, 75% to 85% of them seen once, and the ten largest clones take around 3.4%. Material for sequencing was PBMCs. These receptors originate from a woman between 55 and 75 years old in good health and CMV-seropositive.

This chain links TRBV6-1 with TRBJ2-2; 8 positions match TRBD1. The CDR3 sequence is 15 residues long. Germline values: CDR1 MNHNS, CDR2 SASEGT. Trimming cost V 6 bases and J 0 bases; bases outside gene matches: 3. The CDR3 region has the DNA TGTGCCAGCAGGCGGGGACAGGCGAACACCGGGGAGCTGTTTTTT. Encoded protein: CASRRGQANTGELFF.

The gene calls are TRBV9 and TRBJ2-3, with D perhaps TRBD2 (5 bases). Germline assignment: CDR1 SGDLS and CDR2 YYNGEE. The CDR3 is made up of 15 amino acids. V lost 0 bases to trimming and J lost 2 bases, with 10 bases between them. DNA of the CDR3: TGTGCCAGCAGCGTAGTCGGAGACTACACAGATACGCAGTATTTT. It codes for CASSVVGDYTDTQYF.

The V call is TRBV2, the J call TRBJ1-4, with D uncertain. V lost 3 bases and J 5 bases, leaving 10 bases between the germline ends. The CDR3 is made up of 14 amino acids. Germline CDR1 SNHLY, CDR2 FYNNEI. The CDR3 region has the DNA TGTGCCAGCAGTGACCCGATAGCAAATGAAAAACTGTTTTTT. Translating gives CASSDPIANEKLFF.

The chain is built from TRBV5-1 and TRBJ1-4; a possible D gene is TRBD1 (6 bases). Trimming removed 0 bases at V and 7 bases at J, with 28 bases between. The CDR3 runs to 20 residues. Germline CDR1 reads SGHRS; CDR2 reads YFSETQ. CDR3 region: CASSLVKWGQSVRRIEKLFF. The CDR3 nucleotides read TGCGCCAGCAGCTTGGTTAAATGGGGGCAATCGGTCCGACGAATTGAAAAACTGTTTTTT.

The chain combines TRBV6-5 with TRBJ2-3, with 8 bases that match TRBD1. The germline gives CDR1 MNHEY, CDR2 SVGAGI. After removal of 7 bases from V and 4 bases from J, the junction contained 4 bases not matched to a gene. CDR3 length: 13 amino acids. The chain's CDR3 is CASNPGGADTQYF. CDR3 bases: TGTGCCAGCAACCCAGGGGGCGCAGATACGCAGTATTTT.

The V call is TRBV7-3, the J call TRBJ2-7; tentative D call: TRBD1 (6 bases). The V end was cut by 5 bases, the J end by 5 bases, with 13 bases between. There are 13 residues in the CDR3. Germline V gene sequence: CDR1 SGHTA, CDR2 FQGTGA. CDR3 coding DNA: TGTGCCAGCAGCCTAGGGGGAAGAGACGAGCAGTACTTC. This gives the protein CASSLGGRDEQYF.

CDR3 in amino acids: CASSMDRGGDTQYF. The CDR3 nucleotides are TGCGCCAGCAGCATGGACAGGGGGGGAGATACGCAGTATTTT. The rearrangement uses TRBV5-1 and TRBJ2-3; TRBD1 matches at 10 bases. This CDR3 region has 14 residues. Per the germline V gene, CDR1 is SGHRS and CDR2 is YFSETQ. Losses at the gene ends were 4 bases for V and 5 bases for J; bases not matched to a gene: 4. Supplemented by reference TRBV5-1 and TRBJ2-3, the full variable domain reads KAGVTQTPRYLIKTRGQQVTLSCSPISGHRSVSWYQQTPGQGLQFLFEYFSETQRNKGNFPGRFSGRQFSNSRSEMNVSTLELGDSALYLCASSMDRGGDTQYFGPGTRLTVL.

The chain recombines TRBV7-9 with TRBJ2-2, with 7 bases matching TRBD1. There are 16 residues in the CDR3. CDR1 and CDR2 from the germline V gene are SEHNR and FQNEAQ (reference sequence). V lost 5 bases to trimming and J lost 0 bases; unmatched junction nucleotides: 6. The DNA of the CDR3 is TGTGCCAGCAGCCCCGACAGGGCTCCGAACACCGGGGAGCTGTTTTTT. As protein: CASSPDRAPNTGELFF.

This sequence joins TRBV19 and TRBJ1-3, with D tentatively TRBD1 (6 bases). This CDR3 is 14 amino acids long. Trimming took off 5 bases at V and 2 bases at J, with 10 bases between the two ends. Germline CDR1 reads LNHDA; CDR2 reads SQIVND (reference sequence). CDR3 in amino acids: CASSGPGAGNTIYF. CDR3 DNA: TGTGCCAGTAGTGGGCCAGGGGCTGGAAACACCATATATTTT.

The chain combines TRBV7-2 with TRBJ2-3, with D maybe TRBD2 (5 bases). CDR1 is SGHTA, CDR2 FQGNSA, per germline. V dropped 5 bases and J dropped 0 bases, with 9 bases sitting between them. CDR3 length: 14 residues. The CDR3 DNA follows: TGTGCCAGCAGCCCACGGAGGAGCACAGATACGCAGTATTTT. Its protein product is CASSPRRSTDTQYF. The variable domain in full, with the rest retrieved from reference TRBV7-2 and TRBJ2-3, is GAGVSQSPSNKVTEKGKDVELRCDPISGHTALYWYRQSLGQGLEFLIYFQGNSAPDKSGLPSDRFSAERTGGSVSTLTIQRTQQEDSAVYLCASSPRRSTDTQYFGPGTRLTVL.

This clone was recorded a few times. The chain joins TRBV7-3 to TRBJ2-7; D is perhaps TRBD2 (7 bases). Trimming took off 1 base at V and 3 bases at J, with 13 bases between the two ends. The CDR3 consists of 15 residues. Germline CDR1 reads SGHTA; CDR2 reads FQGTGA. DNA for the CDR3: TGTGCCAGCAGCTTAATCCGGGGGGCGGTCTACGAGCAGTACTTC. Encoded protein: CASSLIRGAVYEQYF.

V and J are TRBV5-6 and TRBJ2-5, with a tentative D call TRBD2 (6 bases). Trimming pared 0 bases from V and 1 base from J, leaving 10 bases between. CDR3 length: 15 amino acids. Germline V lookup: CDR1 SGHDT, CDR2 YYEEEE. CDR3 region: CASSLGLAFQETQYF. Here the CDR3 DNA reads TGTGCCAGCAGCTTGGGGCTAGCGTTCCAAGAGACCCAGTACTTC.

The J gene is TRBJ2-3, the V gene TRBV27; 11 bases line up with TRBD2. The V and J ends lost 5 bases and 9 bases, in that order; junction bases with no gene match: 10. The CDR3 totals 15 residues. Germline V lookup: CDR1 MNHEY, CDR2 SMNVEV (reference sequence). CDR3 amino acids: CASSLLSGGVGTQYF. The CDR3 DNA is TGTGCCAGCAGTCTCCTTAGCGGGGGGGTTGGAACGCAGTATTTT.

The J gene is TRBJ2-3, the V gene TRBV5-6; TRBD1 is a possible D gene (6 bases). The CDR3 covers 14 residues. Trimming cost V 4 bases and J 2 bases, with 11 bases left between them. Per germline, CDR1 SGHDT and CDR2 YYEEEE. The CDR3 sequence: CASSVDRYTDTQYF. CDR3 nucleotides: TGTGCCAGCAGCGTGGACAGATACACAGATACGCAGTATTTT.

J is TRBJ2-2 and V is TRBV7-9; 8 positions match TRBD2. Looked up from germline, CDR1 is SEHNR and CDR2 is FQNEAQ (reference sequence). V was clipped by 1 base and J by 0 bases; unmatched bases: 1. The CDR3 loop spans 16 amino acids. CDR3 sequence reads: CASSLVAGSNTGELFF. The CDR3 nucleotides read TGTGCCAGCAGCTTAGTAGCGGGATCGAACACCGGGGAGCTGTTTTTT.

This sequence joins TRBV29-1 and TRBJ2-4, with 12 bases lining up with TRBD1. The CDR3 contains 14 residues. Germline V gives CDR1 SQVTM, CDR2 ANQGSEA. Trimming cost V 6 bases and J 7 bases; bases outside gene matches: 7. This CDR3 reads CSVGDRGLWNIQYF. The CDR3 DNA is TGCAGCGTCGGGGACAGGGGGCTTTGGAACATTCAGTACTTC. The variable domain in full, with the rest retrieved from reference TRBV29-1 and TRBJ2-4, is SAVISQKPSRDICQRGTSLTIQCQVDSQVTMMFWYRQQPGQSLTLIATANQGSEATYESGFVIDKFPISRPNLTFSTLTVSNMSPEDSSIYLCSVGDRGLWNIQYFGAGTRLSVL.

V and J are TRBV27 and TRBJ1-5; D unclear. V gave up 4 bases and J gave up 3 bases, with 13 bases separating them. Germline V CDR1 and CDR2: MNHEY, SMNVEV (reference sequence). The CDR3 is 15 residues long. CDR3 sequence (DNA): TGTGCCAGCAGTTCTGACGGGTCAATCAATCAGCCCCAGCATTTT. Its translation is CASSSDGSINQPQHF.

Here the CDR3 DNA reads TGTGCCAGCACGGGCCGCCAGGGGTTCCAAGAGACCCAGTACTTC. It specifies CASTGRQGFQETQYF. The chain uses TRBV2 and TRBJ2-5; D might be TRBD1 (6 bases). The CDR3 covers 15 residues. Trimming left V 7 bases short and J 1 base short, with 16 bases between. The germline CDR1 and CDR2 sequences are SNHLY and FYNNEI.

The rearrangement joins TRBV4-3 to TRBJ2-5, with 9 bases that match TRBD2. V dropped 6 bases and J dropped 5; count of bases not matched to a gene: 19. CDR1 is LGHNA and CDR2 is YSLEER in the germline V gene. The CDR3 is made up of 18 amino acids. CDR3 sequence reads: CASSPQGGGGGILETQYF. The CDR3 region has the DNA TGCGCCAGCAGTCCTCAGGGGGGCGGGGGGGGGATTTTGGAGACCCAGTACTTC.

This clone was observed once. This chain connects TRBV9 to TRBJ2-1; 11 bases are shared with TRBD1. Germline assignment: CDR1 SGDLS and CDR2 YYNGEE. Unmatched junction bases numbered 9, after V lost 5 bases and J lost 8 bases. The CDR3 contains 15 residues. DNA of the CDR3: TGTGCCAGCAGGGGGGGACAGGGGGATTGGGATGAGCAGTTCTTC. Translation gives CASRGGQGDWDEQFF.

This clone was seen more than once but under ten times. J is TRBJ2-5 and V is TRBV29-1; TRBD2 might be the D (5 bases). The CDR3 runs 12 residues. CDR1 SQVTM and CDR2 ANQGSEA come from the germline V gene. V lost 4 bases and J lost 5, with 11 bases in between. Written as DNA, the CDR3 is TGCAGCGTTGTCACGGGAAGGGAGACCCAGTACTTC. It translates to CSVVTGRETQYF.

V is TRBV18 and J is TRBJ2-4; D is uncertain. CDR3 length: 14 amino acids. The germline V and J ends were trimmed by 0 bases and 2 bases, with 5 bases remaining between them. Germline CDR1 KGHSH, CDR2 LQKENI. CDR3 DNA sequence: TGTGCCAGCTCACCACCTTCCACCAAAAACATTCAGTACTTC. This translates into CASSPPSTKNIQYF.

This clone has only a few counts. This sequence joins TRBV11-1 and TRBJ1-2; TRBD1 aligns across 11 bases. CDR3 size: 14 residues. Germline V lookup: CDR1 SGHAT, CDR2 FQDESV (reference sequence). V was clipped by 5 bases and J by 8 bases; unmatched bases: 7. The CDR3 DNA follows: TGTGCCAGCAGCGTGGGGGACAGGGGGAACGGCTACACCTTC. This sequence encodes CASSVGDRGNGYTF.

This chain uses TRBV6-5 with TRBJ2-7, with TRBD1 identical over 10 bases. Germline V gene data show CDR1 as MNHEY and CDR2 as SVGAGI. There are 13 residues in the CDR3. V trimming: 4 bases; J trimming: 6 bases; junction bases outside the gene matches: 3. The DNA of the CDR3 is TGTGCCAGCAGTTGGGGACAGGGGACCGAGCAGTACTTC. It encodes CASSWGQGTEQYF.

This clone was counted a single time. The chain recombines TRBV4-1 with TRBJ2-3, with 9 bases identical to TRBD2. Germline V lookup: CDR1 MGHRA, CDR2 YSYEKL. The CDR3 is made up of 17 amino acids. V dropped 0 bases and J dropped 2; count of bases not matched to a gene: 6. CDR3 region: CASSQEGLAGTTDTQYF. CDR3 nucleotides: TGCGCCAGCAGCCAAGAAGGCCTAGCGGGAACCACAGATACGCAGTATTTT.

This clone was detected a few times. The gene calls are TRBV6-1 and TRBJ2-7, with 7 bases matching TRBD2. This CDR3 region has 15 residues. Losses at the gene ends were 4 bases for V and 0 bases for J; bases not matched to a gene: 6. CDR1 and CDR2 from the germline V gene are MNHNS and SASEGT. The CDR3 DNA sequence: TGTGCCAGCAGTGGACGGTCTAGCGGCTCCTACGAGCAGTACTTC. Protein: CASSGRSSGSYEQYF.

The rearrangement joins TRBV5-1 to TRBJ2-7, with D tentatively TRBD1 (6 bases). CDR3 length: 15 residues. Trimming left V 4 bases short and J 2 bases short, with 16 bases between. Per the germline V gene, CDR1 is SGHRS and CDR2 is YFSETQ. The CDR3 DNA follows: TGCGCCAGCAGCGTTGAGGGGGTGGGGACCTACGAGCAGTACTTC. It is translated as CASSVEGVGTYEQYF.

The rearrangement joins TRBV5-1 to TRBJ2-1; 7 positions match TRBD2. Germline CDR1 SGHRS, CDR2 YFSETQ. The CDR3 is made up of 14 amino acids. The junction had 7 bases not matched to a gene; V was cut back by 3 bases and J by 7 bases. The CDR3 region is CASSWAVGGNEQFF. DNA for the CDR3: TGCGCCAGCAGCTGGGCCGTGGGAGGGAATGAGCAGTTCTTC.

In regard to this clone: The conserved final phenylalanine or tryptophan is absent from the CDR3, which likely points to a read error. The chain carries TRBV7-3 and TRBJ2-2, with a tentative D call TRBD2 (6 bases). The CDR3 consists of 16 residues. V was shortened by 1 base and J by 1 base, with 10 bases between the two germline ends. CDR1 SGHTA and CDR2 FQGTGA come from the germline V gene. The CDR3 reads CASSLNQAGNTGELFL. In DNA, the CDR3 is TGTGCCAGCAGCTTAAACCAAGCGGGGAACACCGGGGAGCTGTTTCTT.